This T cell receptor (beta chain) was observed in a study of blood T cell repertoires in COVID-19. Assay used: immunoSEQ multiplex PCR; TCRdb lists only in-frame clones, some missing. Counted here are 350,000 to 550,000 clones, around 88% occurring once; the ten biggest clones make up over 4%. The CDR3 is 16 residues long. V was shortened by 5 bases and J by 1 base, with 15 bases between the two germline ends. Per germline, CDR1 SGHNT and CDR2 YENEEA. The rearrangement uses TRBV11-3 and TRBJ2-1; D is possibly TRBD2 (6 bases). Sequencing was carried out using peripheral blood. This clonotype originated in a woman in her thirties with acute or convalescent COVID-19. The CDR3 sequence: CASSPGGLGSYNEQFF. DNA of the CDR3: TGTGCCAGCAGCCCCGGAGGGTTAGGGTCCTACAATGAGCAGTTCTTC.